This T cell receptor beta chain derives from a study of cytomegalovirus exposure and HLA in healthy donors. In the PCR, 60 Vbeta and 13 Jbeta primers were used. TCRdb's table, derived via immunoSEQ multiplex PCR, lists solely in-frame clones and lacks some. This table has some 77,000 clones, nearly 80% appearing once. Germline V gene data show CDR1 as SGHTA and CDR2 as FQGNSA. V was pared by 2 bases and J by 7 bases, with 18 bases between. The CDR3 has 15 amino acids. The sequence was collected from a woman aged 45-59 years in good health and CMV-seropositive. The rearrangement joins TRBV7-2 to TRBJ2-7; possibly TRBD1 for D (5 bases). Sequencing was performed on PBMCs. CDR3 nucleotides: TGTGCCAGCAGCTTAACCATTCGACAGACTGATGAGCAGTACTTC. Its protein product is CASSLTIRQTDEQYF. The full variable domain, in which reference TRBV7-2 and TRBJ2-7 provide the parts outside the CDR3, is GAGVSQSPSNKVTEKGKDVELRCDPISGHTALYWYRQSLGQGLEFLIYFQGNSAPDKSGLPSDRFSAERTGGSVSTLTIQRTQQEDSAVYLCASSLTIRQTDEQYFGPGTRLTVT.